This T cell receptor beta chain was recorded in a study of cytotoxic CD8 clonotypes in ibrutinib-treated CLL (dated by TCRdb to the early 2020s). A note on the overall study: The cohort had about a dozen relapsed/refractory and approximately 15 treatment-naive patients; approximately 18 were IGHV unmutated. Partial responses were observed in about 24 patients and complete responses in 2; after a median follow-up of around 68 months, remission was maintained in approximately 15 patients and progression was observed in approximately twelve. Longitudinal samples were obtainable from about 30% of the 86 participants in the trial. Cryopreserved peripheral blood mononuclear cells were collected at three points: before therapy, at response, and at either sustained remission or disease progression. Every sample from remission and from progressive disease was obtained while the patients were still on ibrutinib. On average, each sample had approximately 260,000 productive templates and approximately 85,000 productive rearrangements. Response samples were obtained after a median of around eleven months of treatment, with a range of roughly 6 to 40 months. The paper's findings and limits, for the study overall: Baseline clonality was found to be higher than that of age-matched healthy donors and was strongly correlated with circulating CD8+ T-cell counts. Public clonotypes were found to be uncommon and were observed to contract or remain stable during treatment; the increase in clonality was shown to reflect expansion of private clonotypes at ibrutinib response. Sampling times were not matched between patients in sustained remission and patients whose disease was progressing, and lymph node repertoires were not examined. Clonality rose at ibrutinib response, remained stable during sustained remission, and dropped back toward baseline at progression.

With regard to this clone: The specificity of this receptor is unknown. No much larger clone is present one base from it, and per-base qualities are unavailable.

A MiSeq instrument was used for deep resolution sequencing, which targeted depths ranging from 1 in 1 million up to 1 in 200,000 T cells, with coverage averaging 10x for each clonotype. TCR beta libraries were generated with the immunoSEQ hsTCRB Kit. The original methods were these. ImmunoSEQ Data Assistant and ImmunoSEQ Analyzer were used for data analysis, and V, D and J genes were assigned according to IMGT definitions. Clonality, with values ranging from 0 to 1, was calculated as one minus the normalized Shannon entropy of productive rearrangement frequencies. Only overrepresented clonotypes making up at least 0.05% of the repertoire of each patient were included in the public clonotype analysis. Fewer than 15 age-matched healthy donor repertoires from immuneACCESS served as clonality controls. The clones in this table, taken by TCRdb from immuneACCESS, are in-frame only. Not every clone is retained; where verified, under half of the shortfall comes from an unresolved V gene, and the cause of the rest is unknown. From that table come the V and J calls and clone size; the DNA was used to work out D and trimming. Counted in this sample were 130,000 to 150,000 clones; approximately 90% of them appeared once. The ten largest clones take up more than 10% of the sample.

Read against the paper, the sample's time point label means: about a year on ibrutinib. For TCR beta library preparation, about 2.1 micrograms of genomic DNA were extracted from the cryopreserved PBMCs. Longitudinal blood samples from CLL patients on ibrutinib monotherapy were analyzed using high-throughput TCR beta sequencing. The patients took part in an open-label, single-center phase 2 trial of ibrutinib monotherapy. Via the germline V gene, CDR1 is SGHRS and CDR2 YFSETQ. Unmatched junction bases come to 7, with V trimmed by 4 bases and J by 1 base. From its cysteine to its phenylalanine, the CDR3 spans 16 amino acids. Kept here is only the CDR3 DNA, which spans 48 bases and is read in frame from base 1.

The rearrangement joined TRBV5-1 to TRBJ1-5; the junction holds 8 bases that match TRBD1. This material consisted of PBMCs, taken after 12 months of ibrutinib treatment. This TCR came from a human donor with chronic lymphocytic leukemia. The CDR3 has the sequence CASSPGQGRSNQPQHF. The DNA reads TGCGCCAGCAGCCCAGGACAGGGTCGAAGCAATCAGCCCCAGCATTTT. With the portions outside the CDR3 filled from the reference TRBV5-1 and TRBJ1-5 genes, the complete variable region becomes KAGVTQTPRYLIKTRGQQVTLSCSPISGHRSVSWYQQTPGQGLQFLFEYFSETQRNKGNFPGRFSGRQFSNSRSEMNVSTLELGDSALYLCASSPGQGRSNQPQHFGDGTRLSIL.